One sample yielded the 30 T cell receptor beta chains listed below, sequenced in a study of CD8 T cells in ankylosing spondylitis. Study-level findings and limits: A motif of fewer than ten highly homologous TCR beta variants was seen as apparently characteristic of ankylosing spondylitis blood.

Their target antigens are unknown. TCRdb re-analysed the 5' RACE reads in MiXCR, keeping a single row per CDR3 protein. The table lists some 800,000 distinct CDR3 sequences, around 11% of them singletons, with just over 0.5% in the top ten. Sequencing used blood, either unsorted or a sorted T cell fraction (not recorded which). These receptors all stem from a male donor with ankylosing spondylitis.

In this sample, this clonotype turned up once. The J gene is TRBJ2-3, the V gene TRBV20-1; TRBD1 aligns across 9 bases. The CDR3 loop spans 18 amino acids. Per germline, CDR1 DFQATT and CDR2 SNEGSKA (reference sequence). Here the CDR3 reads CRGDGTGPLSGRTDTQYF. CDR3 nucleotide sequence: TGCAGGGGCGACGGGACAGGGCCTTTGTCGGGGCGCACAGATACGCAGTATTTT.

This clonotype has only a few counts. The chain joins TRBV20-1 to TRBJ2-5; D call uncertain. V gave up 3 bases and J gave up 2 bases, with 10 bases separating them. This CDR3 has 13 amino acids. Per germline, CDR1 DFQATT and CDR2 SNEGSKA (reference sequence). The DNA for the CDR3 is TGCAGTGCTAGCAGCCAGGAACAAGAGACCCAGTACTTC. This codes for CSASSQEQETQYF.

The chain uses TRBV6-4 and TRBJ2-3; 9 nucleotides match TRBD2. Germline V gene lookup returns CDR1 MRHNA and CDR2 SNTAGT. This CDR3 comprises 15 residues. The junction had 2 bases not matched to a gene; V was cut back by 0 bases and J by 4 bases. The CDR3 spells CASSDSSGSSDTQYF. CDR3 DNA: TGTGCCAGCAGTGACTCTAGCGGGAGCTCAGATACGCAGTATTTT.

In this sample, this clonotype turned up once. This sequence joins TRBV7-9 and TRBJ2-3, with TRBD2 matching 15 bases. The CDR3 runs 14 residues. Trimming took 8 bases from V and 4 from J; bases not matched to a gene: 1. In germline, CDR1 is SEHNR, CDR2 FQNEAQ (reference sequence). This chain's CDR3 is CASGTSGGPDTQYF. CDR3 DNA sequence: TGTGCCAGCGGGACTAGCGGGGGGCCAGATACGCAGTATTTT. Full variable domain (missing parts from reference TRBV7-9 and TRBJ2-3): DTGVSQNPRHKITKRGQNVTFRCDPISEHNRLYWYRQTLGQGPEFLTYFQNEAQLEKSRLLSDRFSAERPKGSFSTLEIQRTEQGDSAMYLCASGTSGGPDTQYFGPGTRLTVL.

The chain recombines TRBV4-3 with TRBJ2-3; D gene uncertain. V was cut by 2 bases and J by 0 bases, with 12 bases left in between. Germline CDR1 and CDR2: LGHNA and YSLEER. The CDR3 has 16 residues. CDR3 in amino acids: CASSQLPYTSTDTQYF. The CDR3 coding sequence is TGCGCCAGCAGCCAACTTCCGTACACTAGCACAGATACGCAGTATTTT.

This clonotype came up a few times. The chain couples TRBV15 to TRBJ1-1; 8 nucleotides align to TRBD1. J gave up 8 bases and V 4 bases, and 12 bases lay outside the gene matches. The length of the CDR3 is 15 residues. CDR1 is LNHNV and CDR2 is YYDKDF in the germline V gene (reference sequence). The CDR3 loop is CATSIGQGWSGEAFF. The CDR3, as DNA: TGTGCCACCAGCATCGGACAGGGTTGGTCAGGGGAAGCTTTCTTT.

This clonotype was seen ten or more times. The J gene is TRBJ2-1, the V gene TRBV20-1, with TRBD2 identical over 7 bases. Germline values: CDR1 DFQATT, CDR2 SNEGSKA (reference sequence). Germline trimming cut 3 bases from V and 6 bases from J; bases unmatched to any gene: 11. This CDR3 comprises 15 residues. The CDR3 loop reads CSASKAGSDTNEQFF. The CDR3 nucleotides read TGCAGTGCTAGTAAAGCGGGGTCAGATACCAATGAGCAGTTCTTC.

The gene calls are TRBV3-1 and TRBJ1-5; TRBD1 aligns across 7 bases. Unmatched junction bases numbered 6, after V lost 8 bases and J lost 2 bases. CDR1 is LGHDT and CDR2 is YNNKEL in the germline V gene (reference sequence). The CDR3 loop spans 14 amino acids. CDR3 sequence (DNA): TGTGCCAGCGCAGCCACAGGGGGCAATCAGCCCCAGCATTTT. Its protein is CASAATGGNQPQHF.

This clonotype was seen more than once but under ten times. The chain carries TRBV30 and TRBJ1-1; D is undetermined. Germline assignment: CDR1 GTSNPN and CDR2 SVGIG (reference sequence). Between the trimmed V and J ends, which lost 5 bases and 7 bases, there was a span of 14 bases. This CDR3 has 12 amino acids. The CDR3 sequence: CAWGRRDFEAFF. The CDR3 region has the DNA TGTGCCTGGGGCCGAAGGGATTTTGAAGCTTTCTTT.

This clonotype was recorded a few times. The J gene is TRBJ2-3, the V gene TRBV5-1; no clear D. Trimming shortened V by 5 bases and J by 0 bases, and 4 bases separated the two germline ends. The length of the CDR3 is 12 residues. Germline V gene lookup returns CDR1 SGHRS and CDR2 YFSETQ. For the CDR3, the DNA is TGCGCCAGCAGGTATAGCACAGATACGCAGTATTTT. Translated, it gives CASRYSTDTQYF. Full variable domain (remainder filled in from reference TRBV5-1 and TRBJ2-3): KAGVTQTPRYLIKTRGQQVTLSCSPISGHRSVSWYQQTPGQGLQFLFEYFSETQRNKGNFPGRFSGRQFSNSRSEMNVSTLELGDSALYLCASRYSTDTQYFGPGTRLTVL.

This clonotype was detected a few times. The chain employs TRBV6-2 or TRBV6-3 and TRBJ2-3; D gene ambiguous. This CDR3 is built from 13 residues. Per the germline V gene, CDR1 is MNHEY and CDR2 is SVGEGT. V dropped 8 bases and J dropped 1 base, with 10 bases sitting between them. The CDR3 spells CASCADRTDTQYF. CDR3 nucleotide sequence: TGTGCCAGCTGCGCGGACCGCACAGATACGCAGTATTTT.

This clonotype was observed many times. The chain has TRBV29-1 and TRBJ2-7; D not resolved. The germline V gene has CDR1 SQVTM and CDR2 ANQGSEA. The ends were cut back, 6 bases at V and 0 bases at J, with 6 bases in the middle. This CDR3 region has 11 residues. The CDR3 DNA sequence: TGCAGCGTCGGAGTCTCCTACGAGCAGTACTTC. It translates to CSVGVSYEQYF.

J is TRBJ1-1 and V is TRBV15; TRBD1 might be the D (5 bases). This CDR3 region has 13 residues. CDR1 is LNHNV, CDR2 YYDKDF, per germline (reference sequence). Trimming took off 9 bases at V and 4 bases at J, with 15 bases between the two ends. CDR3 amino acids: CATNRPGTTEAFF. The CDR3 region has the DNA TGTGCCACTAACCGGCCGGGGACCACTGAAGCTTTCTTT.

This clonotype was seen repeatedly, ten times or more. The chain has TRBV20-1 and TRBJ1-2; no firm D call. CDR1 and CDR2 (germline): DFQATT, SNEGSKA (reference sequence). The CDR3 length is 12 residues. Trimming stripped 1 base from V and 4 bases from J, with 7 bases between. The CDR3 bases are TGCAGTGCTAGAGCATTCACCTATGGCTACACCTTC. Translated: CSARAFTYGYTF.

In this sample, this clonotype turned up a few times. The chain carries TRBV7-9 and TRBJ2-1; unclear D gene. CDR3 length equals 13 residues. Germline V CDR1 and CDR2: SEHNR, FQNEAQ (reference sequence). V was trimmed by 2 bases and J by 9 bases, leaving 11 bases between them. The CDR3 protein is CASSLTSRTEQFF. CDR3 sequence (DNA): TGTGCCAGCAGCTTAACCTCTCGTACTGAGCAGTTCTTC.

This clonotype was counted ten times or more. This chain uses TRBV20-1 with TRBJ2-1; 7 positions agree with TRBD2. This CDR3 has 12 amino acids. Trimming at V came to 5 bases and at J to 5 bases, leaving 3 bases not matched to a gene. The germline CDR1 and CDR2 sequences are DFQATT and SNEGSKA (reference sequence). The CDR3 nucleotides read TGCAGTGCTTGGGACTATCACAATGAGCAGTTCTTC. Residues: CSAWDYHNEQFF.

There are a few counts of this clonotype. The chain recombines TRBV12-3 or TRBV12-4 with TRBJ2-5; the match to TRBD2 covers 9 bases. J gave up 0 bases and V 1 base, and 15 bases lay outside the gene matches. CDR3 length equals 20 residues. In DNA form, the CDR3 reads TGTGCCAGCAGTTTAGGGGGTCCGGTAGCGGGAGCCCAGTACCAAGAGACCCAGTACTTC. Its protein is CASSLGGPVAGAQYQETQYF.

This clonotype was seen only a few times. This rearrangement joins TRBV5-5 to TRBJ2-5, with D perhaps TRBD1 or TRBD2 (5 bases each). V was trimmed by 6 bases and J by 5 bases, leaving 11 bases between them. CDR3 length: 12 residues. Germline loops: CDR1 SGHKS, CDR2 YYEKEE (reference sequence). CDR3 region: CASKGRTETQYF. The CDR3 DNA is TGTGCCAGCAAGGGACGTACGGAGACCCAGTACTTC. The full variable domain, its missing parts supplied by reference TRBV5-5 and TRBJ2-5, is DAGVTQSPTHLIKTRGQQVTLRCSPISGHKSVSWYQQVLGQGPQFIFQYYEKEERGRGNFPDRFSARQFPNYSSELNVNALLLGDSALYLCASKGRTETQYFGPGTRLLVL.

This clonotype was counted many times. The V and J genes are TRBV12-3 or TRBV12-4 and TRBJ2-2; D remains unclear. V was clipped by 6 bases and J by 0 bases, with 8 bases between them. The CDR3 is 14 amino acids. CDR3 region: CASRSPANTGELFF. The CDR3 DNA sequence: TGTGCCAGCAGATCCCCCGCGAACACCGGGGAGCTGTTTTTT.

This clonotype came up a few times. J is TRBJ1-6 and V is TRBV12-3 or TRBV12-4; D not resolved. The CDR3 loop spans 15 amino acids. The ends were cut back, 6 bases at V and 8 bases at J, with 17 bases in the middle. This chain's CDR3 is CASSLNGGSDSPLHF. The CDR3 region has the DNA TGTGCCAGCAGCTTAAATGGCGGGTCCGATTCACCCCTCCACTTT.

This clonotype has a handful of counts. The rearrangement uses TRBV7-9 and TRBJ2-7; D possibly corresponds to TRBD2 (6 bases). CDR1 and CDR2 (germline): SEHNR, FQNEAQ (reference sequence). The germline V and J ends were trimmed by 1 base and 2 bases, with 9 bases remaining between them. The CDR3 consists of 14 residues. The CDR3 loop reads CASSLGRTTYEQYF. The CDR3 bases are TGTGCCAGCAGCTTAGGACGGACTACCTACGAGCAGTACTTC.

This clonotype has a handful of counts. Germline and junction disagree at one end, which may indicate a read error. V and J are TRBV20-1 and TRBJ2-3, with 7 bases that match TRBD1. The CDR3 loop spans 8 amino acids. Germline values: CDR1 DFQATT, CDR2 SNEGSKA (reference sequence). CDR3 residues: CSARTDRF. The CDR3 coding sequence is TGCAGTGCTAGGACGGACAGGTTT.

The J gene is TRBJ2-7, the V gene TRBV6-5; D ambiguous. Germline CDR1 is MNHEY and CDR2 is SVGAGI. This CDR3 has 13 amino acids. The V gene lost 7 bases and the J gene lost 2 bases, with 12 bases spanning the gap. CDR3 DNA: TGTGCCAGCACTTCCTCTATAGCCTACGAGCAGTACTTC. Protein product: CASTSSIAYEQYF.

This clonotype came up a few times. For the CDR3, the DNA is TGTGCCAGCAGCAAGGGGCCGAGCACTGAAGCTTTCTTT. Its protein product is CASSKGPSTEAFF. V gene TRBV7-3 combines with J gene TRBJ1-1, with TRBD1 as a possible D gene (5 bases). Trimming took off 5 bases at V and 4 bases at J, with 11 bases between the two ends. The CDR3 totals 13 residues. Germline V gene data show CDR1 as SGHTA and CDR2 as FQGTGA.

This clonotype was seen a handful of times. This sequence joins TRBV20-1 and TRBJ2-7, with D perhaps TRBD1 or TRBD2 (5 bases each). Germline loops: CDR1 DFQATT, CDR2 SNEGSKA (reference sequence). V was clipped by 2 bases and J by 2 bases, with 16 bases between them. This CDR3 is built from 15 residues. The CDR3 sequence: CSARKTRDGPYEQYF. DNA of the CDR3: TGCAGTGCTAGAAAGACCCGGGACGGACCCTACGAGCAGTACTTC.

Concerning this clonotype: A read error is possible here, since a much larger clone lies one base away. This chain connects TRBV5-1 to TRBJ2-3, with 8 bases identical to TRBD1. The junction had 6 bases not matched to a gene; V was cut back by 9 bases and J by 0 bases. Per the germline V gene, CDR1 is SGHRS and CDR2 is YFSETQ. This CDR3 contains 14 residues. In DNA form, the CDR3 reads TGCGCCACTCTGACAGGGGTGAGCACAGATACGCAGTATTTT. Translated: CATLTGVSTDTQYF.

This clonotype appeared many times. The chain carries TRBV5-1 and TRBJ2-1; the D is unclear. CDR3 length: 13 amino acids. The germline CDR1 and CDR2 sequences are SGHRS and YFSETQ. The V end was cut by 4 bases, the J end by 10 bases, with 15 bases between. The CDR3 DNA is TGCGCCAGCAGCCGAACGGAACTAAAGGAGCAGTTCTTC. Encoded protein: CASSRTELKEQFF.

This chain joins TRBV6-1 and TRBJ1-2; 10 positions agree with TRBD1. J gave up 8 bases and V 4 bases, and 4 bases lay outside the gene matches. This CDR3 comprises 13 residues. The V gene's germline CDR1 is MNHNS and CDR2 SASEGT. CDR3 DNA: TGTGCCAGCAGTGTCGACAGGGGGCCAGGCTACACCTTC. Protein: CASSVDRGPGYTF.

This clonotype was detected a few times. The chain links TRBV20-1 to TRBJ1-6; D perhaps matches TRBD1 (5 bases). This CDR3 contains 15 residues. Germline CDR1 is DFQATT and CDR2 is SNEGSKA (reference sequence). V was cut by 0 bases and J by 7 bases, with 13 bases left in between. The CDR3 nucleotides read TGCAGTGCTAGAGATGAGGGGACCCAAAATTCACCCCTCCACTTT. Its translation: CSARDEGTQNSPLHF.

The V call is TRBV27, the J call TRBJ2-7, with 9 bases identical to TRBD1. V shed 2 bases and J 2 bases; nucleotides not matched to a gene: 4. Germline CDR1 reads MNHEY; CDR2 reads SMNVEV (reference sequence). This CDR3 spans 15 amino acids. CDR3 bases: TGTGCCAGCAGTTTAAGGGACAGGGAAACCTACGAGCAGTACTTC. This encodes CASSLRDRETYEQYF.